This TCR beta chain was observed in a study of cytomegalovirus exposure and HLA in healthy donors. V lost 5 bases and J lost 3, with 16 bases in between. Germline CDR1 SGHVS, CDR2 FQNEAQ. The CDR3 has 15 amino acids. PCR amplification relied on 60 Vbeta primers (plus 13 Jbeta primers). Sequenced by immunoSEQ multiplex PCR; TCRdb stores in-frame clones only, minus some. The table includes around 190,000 clones, roughly 9.4% detected once. The sequence was collected from a woman in her thirties in good health and CMV-seropositive. The V call is TRBV7-8, the J call TRBJ2-5; the D gene is possibly TRBD2 (5 bases). Sequencing was done on a sample of PBMCs. The CDR3 region has the DNA TGTGCCAGCAGCCCCTCTCTAGCCCCAAAAGAGACCCAGTACTTC. This translates into CASSPSLAPKETQYF.